One sample yielded the 32 T cell receptor beta chains listed below, sequenced in a study of CD8 T cells in Susac syndrome. Reverse transcription of roughly 0.5 to 1 ug RNA was carried out with random hexamers. TCRdb analysed the immunoSEQ multiplex PCR reads with MiXCR anew, one entry per CDR3 protein. The table records hundreds of thousands of distinct CDR3 sequences, 70% to 90% of them present only once. The specimen sequenced was CD8+ T cells from PBMCs. The receptors here all came from a human donor with multiple sclerosis.

This chain links TRBV11-2 with TRBJ2-1; 7 nucleotides agree with TRBD1. The V gene end was trimmed by 1 base and the J gene end by 6 bases; junction bases not matched to a gene: 6. CDR1 is SGHAT and CDR2 is FQNNGV in the germline V gene. The CDR3 length is 15 residues. The CDR3 loop reads CASSLVDRAVNEQFF. The CDR3 DNA reads as TGTGCCAGCAGCTTAGTTGACAGGGCGGTCAATGAGCAGTTCTTC. The whole variable domain, remainder taken from reference TRBV11-2 and TRBJ2-1, is EAGVAQSPRYKIIEKRQSVAFWCNPISGHATLYWYQQILGQGPKLLIQFQNNGVVDDSQLPKDRFSAERLKGVDSTLKIQPAKLEDSAVYLCASSLVDRAVNEQFFGPGTRLTVL.

The chain combines TRBV20-1 with TRBJ2-2, with unresolved D. The CDR3 has 15 residues. Germline CDR1 DFQATT, CDR2 SNEGSKA (reference sequence). The V end lost 5 bases, the J end lost 2 bases, and 15 bases lay between the germline ends. CDR3 bases: TGCAGTGCTCTGACTCACTCTAGAAACACCGGGGAGCTGTTTTTT. The encoded protein is CSALTHSRNTGELFF.

This clonotype showed up just once. The V and J genes are TRBV28 and TRBJ1-5, with TRBD1 matching over 11 bases. Looked up from germline, CDR1 is MDHEN and CDR2 is SYDVKM. CDR3 size: 18 residues. Trimming took 7 bases from V and 0 from J; bases not matched to a gene: 11. CDR3 nucleotides: TGTGCCAGCATACCGGGACAGGGGGAACGTAGTAGCAATCAGCCCCAGCATTTT. Translated, it gives CASIPGQGERSSNQPQHF.

V gene TRBV5-4 combines with J gene TRBJ1-1; perhaps TRBD1 as D (5 bases). From germline, CDR1 is SGHNT and CDR2 YYREEE (reference sequence). The CDR3 consists of 11 residues. V was clipped by 3 bases and J by 14 bases, with 14 bases between them. Here the CDR3 reads CASSSRGRAFF. CDR3 nucleotide sequence: TGTGCCAGCAGCTCCCGGGGACGGGCCTTCTTT.

The V gene is TRBV5-4, the J gene TRBJ2-3, with D unclear. Per the germline V gene, CDR1 is SGHNT and CDR2 is YYREEE (reference sequence). This CDR3 has 17 amino acids. The V gene lost 1 base and the J gene lost 0 bases, with 15 bases spanning the gap. The CDR3 coding sequence is TGTGCCAGCAGCTTGTTCTCAGGCCATCTTAGCACAGATACGCAGTATTTT. Residues: CASSLFSGHLSTDTQYF.

This rearrangement joins TRBV5-6 to TRBJ2-1; TRBD2 agrees at 9 bases. The germline V gene encodes CDR1 SGHDT and CDR2 YYEEEE. V was clipped by 3 bases and J by 9 bases; unmatched bases: 19. The CDR3 loop spans 18 amino acids. CDR3 residues: CASSSTLLDSGSQGEQFF. The CDR3 DNA reads TGTGCCAGCAGCTCGACCCTCTTGGATAGCGGGAGTCAGGGTGAGCAGTTCTTC.

The chain carries TRBV30 and TRBJ2-7, with TRBD2 matching 11 bases. The CDR3 totals 13 residues. The junction had 2 bases not matched to a gene; V was cut back by 4 bases and J by 3 bases. Germline V gives CDR1 GTSNPN, CDR2 SVGIG (reference sequence). The CDR3 coding sequence is TGTGCCTGGACAGGGACTAGCGGCTACGAGCAGTACTTC. Amino acid sequence: CAWTGTSGYEQYF.

V is TRBV28 and J is TRBJ2-3; 10 nucleotides agree with TRBD2. The CDR3 has 14 residues. Trimming took 6 bases from V and 2 from J; bases not matched to a gene: 2. Germline CDR1 and CDR2: MDHEN and SYDVKM. CDR3 bases: TGTGCCAGCAGCGGGACTAGCGACACAGATACGCAGTATTTT. Amino acids: CASSGTSDTDTQYF.

This clonotype was detected only a few times. The CDR3 DNA reads TGTGCCAGCAGGTTAGGGGGCGGCCAAGAGACCCAGTACTTC. Amino acids: CASRLGGGQETQYF. The rearrangement joins TRBV27 to TRBJ2-5; 7 nucleotides match TRBD1. Trimming cost V 6 bases and J 1 base; bases outside gene matches: 5. Germline lookup yields CDR1 MNHEY and CDR2 SMNVEV (reference sequence). The CDR3 is made up of 14 amino acids.

The chain carries TRBV13 and TRBJ2-7; D could derive from TRBD1 or TRBD2 (5 bases each). The CDR3 consists of 15 residues. Trimming took 5 bases from V and 3 from J, leaving 17 bases between them. The germline CDR1 and CDR2 sequences are PRHDT and FYEKMQ (reference sequence). The CDR3 region has the DNA TGTGCCAGCAGCCACCGGGACGTCAGTCACTACGAGCAGTACTTC. It yields the protein CASSHRDVSHYEQYF.

This chain uses TRBV5-1 with TRBJ2-1, with 10 bases matching TRBD2. Germline lookup yields CDR1 SGHRS and CDR2 YFSETQ. Trimming cost V 0 bases and J 11 bases; bases outside gene matches: 8. The CDR3 runs to 15 residues. For the CDR3, the DNA is TGCGCCAGCAGCTTGGAGCGGGAGGGCCTCCCACAGCAGTTCTTC. Translation gives CASSLEREGLPQQFF.

This sequence joins TRBV19 and TRBJ1-1; D uncertain. The CDR3 covers 13 residues. The germline gives CDR1 LNHDA, CDR2 SQIVND (reference sequence). The V gene lost 5 bases and the J gene lost 6 bases, with 13 bases spanning the gap. The CDR3 region is CASSLGLNSEAFF. The CDR3, as DNA: TGTGCCAGTAGTTTAGGGCTCAACTCTGAAGCTTTCTTT.

The gene calls are TRBV28 and TRBJ2-7; D not resolved. The CDR3 is 14 residues long. CDR1 and CDR2 (germline): MDHEN, SYDVKM. V lost 3 bases to trimming and J lost 2 bases, with 11 bases between them. CDR3 bases: TGTGCCAGCAGTTTTCTCACGGTCCCCTACGAGCAGTACTTC. It translates to CASSFLTVPYEQYF.

J is TRBJ1-5 and V is TRBV7-9; D gene uncertain. The CDR3 is 12 amino acids. V lost 8 bases, J lost 2 bases, and 7 bases lay in between. The germline CDR1 and CDR2 sequences are SEHNR and FQNEAQ (reference sequence). The CDR3 coding sequence is TGTGCCAGCTCAGACGGCAATCAGCCCCAGCATTTT. It translates to CASSDGNQPQHF.

J is TRBJ2-6 and V is TRBV29-1, with D unclear. V was trimmed by 7 bases and J by 2 bases, leaving 15 bases between them. CDR1 is SQVTM, CDR2 ANQGSEA, per germline. This CDR3 region has 15 residues. CDR3 in DNA: TGCAGCGCAAGAATCGCCGGAACTGGGGCCAACGTCCTGACTTTC. This gives the protein CSARIAGTGANVLTF.

The chain has TRBV20-1 and TRBJ2-1; TRBD1 might be the D (6 bases). The CDR3 covers 15 residues. The germline CDR1 and CDR2 sequences are DFQATT and SNEGSKA (reference sequence). V shed 1 base and J shed 0 bases, with 10 bases lying between them. The CDR3 sequence: CSARAQGSSYNEQFF. CDR3 DNA sequence: TGCAGTGCTAGAGCTCAGGGGAGCTCCTACAATGAGCAGTTCTTC.

The gene calls are TRBV24-1 and TRBJ2-2, with 8 bases lining up with TRBD2. Germline trimming cut 4 bases from V and 5 bases from J; bases unmatched to any gene: 11. CDR1 and CDR2 from the germline V gene are KGHDR and SFDVKD. The CDR3 contains 17 residues. The chain's CDR3 is CATSEWSGTSKTGELFF. The DNA of the CDR3 is TGTGCCACCAGTGAGTGGTCCGGGACTAGTAAGACCGGGGAGCTGTTTTTT.

This clonotype has more than one count but fewer than ten. V and J are TRBV12-5 and TRBJ2-7; possibly TRBD2 for D (5 bases). CDR1 and CDR2 (germline): LGHNT, FRNRAP. The CDR3 totals 19 residues. V was pared by 2 bases and J by 1 base, with 24 bases between. This CDR3 reads CASGLRFNPWTVPSYEQYF. The CDR3 region has the DNA TGTGCTAGTGGTTTGCGCTTCAATCCCTGGACTGTCCCTTCCTACGAGCAGTACTTC.

The rearrangement uses TRBV2 and TRBJ1-3, with 8 bases fitting TRBD1. CDR3 size: 15 residues. Germline V gene sequence: CDR1 SNHLY, CDR2 FYNNEI. V was pared by 8 bases and J by 1 base, with 7 bases of the junction left unmatched. The CDR3 sequence: CASSHGQGSGNTIYF. The CDR3 bases are TGTGCCAGCTCCCACGGACAGGGATCTGGAAACACCATATATTTT.

This chain uses TRBV7-9 with TRBJ2-5, with D maybe TRBD1 (5 bases). Germline assignment: CDR1 SEHNR and CDR2 FQNEAQ (reference sequence). The CDR3 has 17 residues. The V end lost 2 bases, the J end lost 2 bases, and 18 bases lay between the germline ends. The CDR3 region has the DNA TGTGCCAGCAGCTTACCACGGCCAGGGTTCCAACAAGAGACCCAGTACTTC. As protein: CASSLPRPGFQQETQYF.

This sequence joins TRBV10-3 and TRBJ1-1; D is perhaps TRBD1 (5 bases). The length of the CDR3 is 13 residues. CDR1 and CDR2 from the germline V gene are ENHRY and SYGVKD. Trimming removed 11 bases from V and 0 bases from J, with 13 bases in between. CDR3 loop: CAVHGALNTEAFF. The CDR3 nucleotides are TGTGCCGTCCACGGGGCTCTGAACACTGAAGCTTTCTTT.

The J gene is TRBJ2-7, the V gene TRBV10-1; tentatively, D is TRBD1 or TRBD2 (5 bases each). V was cut by 8 bases and J by 5 bases, with 19 bases left in between. CDR1 and CDR2 (germline): WNHNN, SYGVQD (reference sequence). CDR3 length: 14 amino acids. The chain's CDR3 is CASAPRAGRHEQYF. CDR3 nucleotide sequence: TGCGCCAGCGCCCCCCGGGCAGGGAGACACGAGCAGTACTTC.

This CDR3 is CASSHLAPDTQYF. CDR3 bases: TGCGCCAGCAGCCACCTAGCGCCAGATACGCAGTATTTT. This chain links TRBV5-1 with TRBJ2-3; perhaps TRBD2 as D (6 bases). This CDR3 has 13 amino acids. Germline lookup yields CDR1 SGHRS and CDR2 YFSETQ. The ends were cut back, 4 bases at V and 4 bases at J, with 10 bases in the middle. The whole variable domain, filled in from reference TRBV5-1 and TRBJ2-3, reads KAGVTQTPRYLIKTRGQQVTLSCSPISGHRSVSWYQQTPGQGLQFLFEYFSETQRNKGNFPGRFSGRQFSNSRSEMNVSTLELGDSALYLCASSHLAPDTQYFGPGTRLTVL.

This chain joins TRBV27 and TRBJ2-2; D ambiguous. V was pared by 6 bases and J by 1 base, with 9 bases between. Germline V CDR1 and CDR2: MNHEY, SMNVEV (reference sequence). The CDR3 covers 14 residues. DNA of the CDR3: TGTGCCAGCAGGCTAGGGCAGAACACCGGGGAGCTGTTTTTT. Protein: CASRLGQNTGELFF.

The V gene is TRBV28, the J gene TRBJ2-1; 7 nucleotides agree with TRBD2. Germline V CDR1 and CDR2: MDHEN, SYDVKM. J gave up 9 bases and V 4 bases, and 9 bases lay outside the gene matches. CDR3 size: 14 residues. CDR3 sequence reads: CASSSRTRVAEQFF. CDR3 DNA sequence: TGTGCCAGCAGTTCTAGGACTAGAGTAGCTGAGCAGTTCTTC.

The J gene is TRBJ2-7, the V gene TRBV9; 7 bases are shared with TRBD1. V lost 4 bases to trimming and J lost 2 bases; unmatched junction nucleotides: 9. The germline CDR1 and CDR2 sequences are SGDLS and YYNGEE. This CDR3 is built from 15 residues. CDR3 DNA: TGTGCCAGCAGCACGACCGGGACAGCAACCTACGAGCAGTACTTC. Its protein product is CASSTTGTATYEQYF.

The CDR3 bases are TGTGCCAGCAGCTTGACTAGCGGGAGTCTCCCCGAGCAGTACTTC. Translating gives CASSLTSGSLPEQYF. The gene calls are TRBV9 and TRBJ2-7; 12 bases line up with TRBD2. The CDR3 has 15 residues. Trimming removed 4 bases from V and 6 bases from J; junction bases left unmatched: 8. Germline V gene data show CDR1 as SGDLS and CDR2 as YYNGEE.

The V call is TRBV9, the J call TRBJ1-2; D is ambiguous. Germline-derived CDR1 and CDR2 are SGDLS and YYNGEE. The CDR3 is made up of 10 amino acids. Trimming shortened V by 6 bases and J by 6 bases, and 6 bases separated the two germline ends. CDR3 bases: TGTGCCAGCAAAAGGAATGGCTACACCTTC. Translating it yields CASKRNGYTF. Full variable domain (remainder filled in from reference TRBV9 and TRBJ1-2): DSGVTQTPKHLITATGQRVTLRCSPRSGDLSVYWYQQSLDQGLQFLIQYYNGEERAKGNILERFSAQQFPDLHSELNLSSLELGDSALYFCASKRNGYTFGSGTRLTVV.

The chain employs TRBV2 and TRBJ2-7; 10 bases match TRBD1. J gave up 2 bases and V 8 bases, and 6 bases lay outside the gene matches. The CDR3 has 14 residues. Germline V gives CDR1 SNHLY, CDR2 FYNNEI. CDR3 region: CASGTGDTPYEQYF. CDR3 DNA: TGTGCCAGCGGGACAGGGGATACCCCCTACGAGCAGTACTTC.

The chain combines TRBV7-9 with TRBJ2-2, with TRBD1 identical over 10 bases. CDR3 size: 17 residues. Germline CDR1 is SEHNR and CDR2 is FQNEAQ (reference sequence). V gave up 5 bases and J gave up 7 bases; unmatched junction bases: 13. The CDR3, as DNA: TGTGCCAGCAGCGGCAGACCGGGACAGGGGTTCGGCGGGGAGCTGTTTTTT. Translated, it gives CASSGRPGQGFGGELFF.

The CDR3: CASSLVVGESGYGYTF. CDR3 nucleotide sequence: TGTGCCAGCAGCTTAGTAGTTGGGGAATCGGGCTATGGCTACACCTTC. The V call is TRBV7-9, the J call TRBJ1-2; no clear D. Germline V gene sequence: CDR1 SEHNR, CDR2 FQNEAQ (reference sequence). Deletions cut 1 base from V and 4 bases from J, with 16 bases between. The CDR3 has 16 residues.

Regarding this clonotype: This may be a read error, as it is one base from a much larger clone. The V and J genes are TRBV4-1 and TRBJ2-5, with a possible D match to TRBD1 (5 bases). V lost 4 bases and J 1 base, leaving 19 bases between the germline ends. CDR3 size: 17 residues. Germline V gene data show CDR1 as MGHRA and CDR2 as YSYEKL. CDR3 amino acids: CASSLSLTFGAQETQYF. CDR3 nucleotides: TGCGCCAGCAGCCTGTCCCTGACATTTGGGGCCCAAGAGACCCAGTACTTC.